The 26 T cell receptor beta chains listed next were all sequenced from one sample in a study of monozygotic twins with inflammatory bowel disease. TCRdb re-called the 5' RACE reads and shows each CDR3 protein once, DNA omitted. Its table records approximately 400,000 distinct CDR3 sequences. Input material: blood. These TCRs come from a human donor with ulcerative colitis or Crohn's disease, or a healthy co-twin of an affected twin (not recorded which).

This chain links TRBV20-1 with TRBJ1-2; lacking DNA, the TRBD1 call made by TCRdb goes unchecked. The CDR3 covers 14 residues. Germline lookup yields CDR1 DFQATT and CDR2 SNEGSKA (reference sequence). CDR3 in amino acids: CSARDFGARYGYTF.

This chain links TRBV28 with TRBJ2-3. Per germline, CDR1 MDHEN and CDR2 SYDVKM. CDR3 length: 13 residues. CDR3 sequence reads: CASSLVVRGTQYF. Looking up the rest from reference TRBV28 and TRBJ2-3 gives the full variable domain: DVKVTQSSRYLVKRTGEKVFLECVQDMDHENMFWYRQDPGLGLRLIYFSYDVKMKEKGDIPEGYSVSREKKERFSLILESASTNQTSMYLCASSLVVRGTQYFGPGTRLTVL.

The V gene is TRBV12-3 or TRBV12-4, the J gene TRBJ2-1; TCRdb outputs TRBD1, but without DNA this stays unchecked. CDR3 length: 15 residues. The CDR3 sequence: CASSSSGGARNEQFF.

The J gene is TRBJ2-1, the V gene TRBV5-5; TCRdb's D call of TRBD1 is untestable without DNA. Per germline, CDR1 SGHKS and CDR2 YYEKEE (reference sequence). CDR3 size: 18 residues. The CDR3 here is CASSPLWGGRSNYNEQFF.

This rearrangement joins TRBV30 to TRBJ1-3; the D call from TCRdb, TRBD1, cannot be confirmed without DNA. The CDR3 is 15 amino acids. The germline gives CDR1 GTSNPN, CDR2 SVGIG (reference sequence). CDR3 sequence reads: CAWSVAGGNINTIYF. Filled out from reference TRBV30 and TRBJ1-3, the complete variable domain reads SQTIHQWPATLVQPVGSPLSLECTVEGTSNPNLYWYRQAAGRGLQLLFYSVGIGQISSEVPQNLSASRPQDRQFILSSKKLLLSDSGFYLCAWSVAGGNINTIYFGEGSWLTVV.

J is TRBJ2-3 and V is TRBV5-1; the TCRdb call, TRBD1, lacks DNA for checking. Germline V gene data show CDR1 as SGHRS and CDR2 as YFSETQ. CDR3 length equals 15 residues. CDR3 in amino acids: CASSLTGDLTDTQYF.

This chain uses TRBV15 with TRBJ1-4; TCRdb indicates TRBD1, and absent DNA this call remains unverified. The CDR3 is 15 residues long. Germline V gene data show CDR1 as LNHNV and CDR2 as YYDKDF (reference sequence). CDR3 region: CATSRIGTGGGKLFF.

The rearrangement uses TRBV3-1 and TRBJ2-2; as DNA is missing, the TRBD1 call by TCRdb cannot be tested. Germline V CDR1 and CDR2: LGHDT, YNNKEL (reference sequence). The CDR3 consists of 17 residues. CDR3 loop: CASSLTDRGLNTGELFF.

The chain couples TRBV5-1 to TRBJ1-2. CDR3 length: 15 amino acids. The germline V gene encodes CDR1 SGHRS and CDR2 YFSETQ. CDR3 sequence reads: CASSLAAQPNYGYTF. Using reference TRBV5-1 and TRBJ1-2 for the parts outside the CDR3, the full variable domain is KAGVTQTPRYLIKTRGQQVTLSCSPISGHRSVSWYQQTPGQGLQFLFEYFSETQRNKGNFPGRFSGRQFSNSRSEMNVSTLELGDSALYLCASSLAAQPNYGYTFGSGTRLTVV.

V is TRBV6-2 or TRBV6-3 and J is TRBJ2-7; the TRBD1 assignment by TCRdb is unverifiable without DNA. The CDR3 loop spans 16 amino acids. CDR1 is MNHEY, CDR2 SVGEGT, per germline. CDR3 sequence: CASSLPGQGTYYEQYF.

The chain couples TRBV20-1 to TRBJ1-1; the TRBD1 assignment by TCRdb is unverifiable without DNA. Germline values: CDR1 DFQATT, CDR2 SNEGSKA (reference sequence). This CDR3 comprises 12 residues. This CDR3 is CSANRANTEAFF.

The rearrangement links TRBV7-9 to TRBJ2-7. The CDR3 is 13 amino acids. The germline gives CDR1 SEHNR, CDR2 FQNEAQ (reference sequence). The CDR3 spells CASSFKGGGEQYF. The full variable domain, rest sourced from reference TRBV7-9 and TRBJ2-7, is DTGVSQNPRHKITKRGQNVTFRCDPISEHNRLYWYRQTLGQGPEFLTYFQNEAQLEKSRLLSDRFSAERPKGSFSTLEIQRTEQGDSAMYLCASSFKGGGEQYFGPGTRLTVT.

The chain recombines TRBV6-5 with TRBJ1-1. Germline V gene lookup returns CDR1 MNHEY and CDR2 SVGAGI. The CDR3 extends over 13 amino acids. This chain's CDR3 is CASRAGGNTEAFF.

The genes are TRBV6-1 and TRBJ1-2; TCRdb's D gene call, TRBD1, goes unchecked for lack of DNA. Germline assignment: CDR1 MNHNS and CDR2 SASEGT. The CDR3 length is 18 residues. CDR3 loop: CASSEARRGGAQRYGYTF.

The V call is TRBV4-1, the J call TRBJ1-5; TCRdb's D call of TRBD1 is untestable without DNA. Germline V gene lookup returns CDR1 MGHRA and CDR2 YSYEKL. The length of the CDR3 is 16 residues. The CDR3 sequence is CASSPPDRGIDQPQHF.

The genes are TRBV10-3 and TRBJ1-5; no DNA is available, so the TRBD1 call from TCRdb remains unchecked. The germline V gene encodes CDR1 ENHRY and CDR2 SYGVKD. The CDR3 covers 13 residues. The CDR3 spells CAISESRDQPQHF.

The V gene is TRBV6-1, the J gene TRBJ1-1. The CDR3 consists of 15 residues. In germline, CDR1 is MNHNS, CDR2 SASEGT. The CDR3 is CASSDTLGGNTEAFF.

This chain uses TRBV5-4 with TRBJ2-5; TCRdb names TRBD2, which stays unverified in the absence of DNA. The germline V gene encodes CDR1 SGHNT and CDR2 YYREEE (reference sequence). This CDR3 has 15 amino acids. The CDR3 loop is CASSSSGGAGETQYF.

The chain is built from TRBV7-2 and TRBJ2-7; TCRdb selects TRBD2, and the lack of DNA leaves this call unchecked. This CDR3 region has 12 residues. Germline lookup yields CDR1 SGHTA and CDR2 FQGNSA. CDR3: CASSSGLGKEYF.

V is TRBV5-4 and J is TRBJ1-2; TCRdb names TRBD1, which stays unverified in the absence of DNA. The CDR3 runs 13 residues. Germline V lookup: CDR1 SGHNT, CDR2 YYREEE (reference sequence). CDR3 residues: CASSLSGGNGYTF.

The V and J genes are TRBV10-2 and TRBJ1-1. The length of the CDR3 is 16 residues. The germline V gene has CDR1 WSHSY and CDR2 SAAADI. The CDR3 reads CASSESSNRMNTEAFF.

The chain uses TRBV4-3 and TRBJ2-5; TCRdb outputs TRBD2, but without DNA this stays unchecked. The CDR3 contains 20 residues. Germline V gene data show CDR1 as LGHNA and CDR2 as YSLEER. This CDR3 is CASSQAAGLAGGAYQETQYF.

This chain joins TRBV7-2 and TRBJ2-1. This CDR3 is 13 amino acids long. CDR1 and CDR2 (germline): SGHTA, FQGNSA. The CDR3 sequence: CASSLILVGEQFF.

The chain recombines TRBV7-9 with TRBJ2-5. CDR1 SEHNR and CDR2 FQNEAQ come from the germline V gene (reference sequence). The CDR3 is made up of 14 amino acids. This CDR3 reads CASSFLHGQETQYF.

V and J are TRBV20-1 and TRBJ1-5; TCRdb reports TRBD1, a call that lacks DNA to check it against. In germline, CDR1 is DFQATT, CDR2 SNEGSKA (reference sequence). The CDR3 is made up of 17 amino acids. The CDR3 sequence: CSVPGRLTSNSNQPQHF.

The CDR3 spells CSAPGTSGRSSYNEQFF. This chain uses TRBV20-1 with TRBJ2-1; TCRdb reports TRBD2, a call that lacks DNA to check it against. Per the germline V gene, CDR1 is DFQATT and CDR2 is SNEGSKA (reference sequence). The CDR3 spans 17 residues.